The next 5 T cell receptor beta chains were all read from a single sample in a study of blood T cell repertoires in COVID-19. The table came from immunoSEQ multiplex PCR; TCRdb's copy has only in-frame clones and leaves some out. The data show some 270,000 clones, more than 85% seen once. The sequenced material came from peripheral blood. Every receptor here comes from a man aged 25-45 years with acute or convalescent COVID-19.

V usage is TRBV12-3 or TRBV12-4 and J usage is TRBJ2-1; perhaps TRBD1 as D (6 bases). This CDR3 is 13 amino acids long. The V gene lost 7 bases and the J gene lost 8 bases, with 15 bases spanning the gap. The DNA of the CDR3 is TGTGCCAGCACCCCCCAGGGGTGGGATGAGCAGTTCTTC. Protein product: CASTPQGWDEQFF.

The J gene is TRBJ2-1, the V gene TRBV29-1; TRBD2 matches 7 bases. Germline assignment: CDR1 SQVTM and CDR2 ANQGSEA. The V gene end was trimmed by 6 bases and the J gene end by 1 base; junction bases not matched to a gene: 9. This CDR3 region has 15 residues. The CDR3 loop is CSVISGQVSYNEQFF. The CDR3 coding sequence is TGCAGCGTAATTAGCGGGCAAGTATCCTACAATGAGCAGTTCTTC.

This clone was observed a few times. The genes are TRBV19 and TRBJ1-6; D is possibly TRBD1 (6 bases). V was shortened by 3 bases and J by 0 bases, with 9 bases between the two germline ends. The germline CDR1 and CDR2 sequences are LNHDA and SQIVND (reference sequence). This CDR3 has 16 amino acids. DNA of the CDR3: TGTGCCAGTAGTATTGGGGGCTACTCCTATAATTCACCCCTCCACTTT. This translates into CASSIGGYSYNSPLHF.

V and J are TRBV10-1 and TRBJ2-5; the D is unclear. The V and J ends lost 0 bases and 1 base respectively, with 3 bases between them. In germline, CDR1 is WNHNN, CDR2 SYGVQD (reference sequence). The CDR3 length is 13 residues. The DNA for the CDR3 is TGCGCCAGCAGTGAGTCCCTCCAAGAGACCCAGTACTTC. Translation: CASSESLQETQYF.

The rearrangement uses TRBV5-1 and TRBJ1-2; D remains ambiguous. V was shortened by 5 bases and J by 7 bases, with 18 bases between the two germline ends. There are 14 residues in the CDR3. CDR1 is SGHRS and CDR2 is YFSETQ in the germline V gene. CDR3 in amino acids: CASRAEVSGSGYTF. In nucleotides, the CDR3 is TGCGCCAGCAGGGCGGAGGTAAGCGGCTCTGGCTACACCTTC.